This note documents a single TCR beta chain sequence. What it binds is unknown. These data are taken from a study of STAT5B mutations in CD4+ large granular lymphocyte leukemia. The data were produced by immunoSEQ multiplex PCR, yet TCRdb's version contains in-frame clones alone and is incomplete. The table shows around 20,000 clones, with roughly 79% occurring only once. This CDR3 is built from 15 residues. After removal of 4 bases from V and 0 bases from J, the junction contained 2 bases not matched to a gene. CDR1 MNHNS and CDR2 SASEGT come from the germline V gene. Study conclusions and caveats: Main leukemic clonotypes were patient-specific, but roughly 25% appeared at low frequency elsewhere. CD4-sorted patient repertoires seemed more clonal than healthy CD4+ repertoires. TRBV06-family usage was enriched in top patient clones (8/27) versus controls (2/35).

Sequencing used CD4+ T cells from blood buffy coats. This clonotype originated in a human donor in good health. V gene TRBV6-1 combines with J gene TRBJ1-5, with 8 bases fitting TRBD1. CDR3 sequence (DNA): TGTGCCAGCAGTGGACAGGGGAATAGCAATCAGCCCCAGCATTTT. Amino acid sequence: CASSGQGNSNQPQHF.